The 19 T cell receptor beta chains reported below all come from one sample, sequenced in a study of blood T cell repertoires in COVID-19. The method was immunoSEQ multiplex PCR; TCRdb's version includes in-frame clones alone and lacks a portion of them. This table holds 150,000 or so clones, roughly four fifths found once. The specimen sequenced was peripheral blood. The receptor set was obtained from a human donor with acute or convalescent COVID-19. The donor label of this sample is uncertain.

V and J are TRBV4-2 and TRBJ1-5; 7 bases match TRBD1. V was clipped by 0 bases and J by 7 bases; unmatched bases: 6. There are 15 residues in the CDR3. Per the germline V gene, CDR1 is LGHNA and CDR2 is YNFKEQ. This chain's CDR3 is CASSQDQGVKQPQHF. The CDR3 region has the DNA TGTGCCAGCAGCCAAGATCAGGGGGTAAAACAGCCCCAGCATTTT.

CDR3 DNA: TGTGCCAGTTCATACACAGGACAGCCCCAGCATTTT. It translates to CASSYTGQPQHF. The gene calls are TRBV2 and TRBJ1-5; possible D gene TRBD1, 5 bases. V lost 9 bases and J lost 7, with 13 bases in between. Germline V gives CDR1 SNHLY, CDR2 FYNNEI. The CDR3 spans 12 residues.

The rearrangement joins TRBV29-1 to TRBJ1-2; D is perhaps TRBD1 (6 bases). Per germline, CDR1 SQVTM and CDR2 ANQGSEA. The CDR3 is made up of 13 amino acids. Trimming pared 5 bases from V and 5 bases from J, leaving 15 bases between. CDR3 DNA sequence: TGCAGCGTTAGTTCGGGCAGGGGATATGGCTACACCTTC. Translating gives CSVSSGRGYGYTF.

The chain joins TRBV19 to TRBJ1-1; D remains ambiguous. Trimming removed 10 bases from V and 5 bases from J, with 20 bases in between. This CDR3 has 14 amino acids. The germline gives CDR1 LNHDA, CDR2 SQIVND (reference sequence). CDR3 sequence (DNA): TGTGCCACGGGAACCGGGAATCCATCGACTGAAGCTTTCTTT. Translation: CATGTGNPSTEAFF.

V gene TRBV9 combines with J gene TRBJ1-4; D uncertain. The CDR3 consists of 13 residues. The germline V gene encodes CDR1 SGDLS and CDR2 YYNGEE. V was cut by 4 bases and J by 8 bases, with 12 bases left in between. In DNA, the CDR3 is TGTGCCAGCAGCCCCCGACTAGACGAAAAACTGTTTTTT. Protein: CASSPRLDEKLFF.

The chain has TRBV4-2 and TRBJ2-3; 12 bases are a match to TRBD2. The V gene end was trimmed by 3 bases and the J gene end by 0 bases; junction bases not matched to a gene: 10. Germline CDR1 and CDR2: LGHNA and YNFKEQ. The CDR3 is made up of 19 amino acids. As DNA, the CDR3 is TGTGCCAGCAGCCACCCAGGACTAGCGGGGAGTTTTAGCACAGATACGCAGTATTTT. It encodes CASSHPGLAGSFSTDTQYF.

The genes are TRBV5-6 and TRBJ1-5, with TRBD1 matching over 8 bases. Looked up from germline, CDR1 is SGHDT and CDR2 is YYEEEE. Trimming took 6 bases from V and 9 from J; bases not matched to a gene: 8. The CDR3 has 13 amino acids. The CDR3: CASNTGGIGPQHF. The CDR3 DNA is TGTGCCAGCAACACAGGGGGGATTGGGCCCCAGCATTTT.

The gene calls are TRBV27 and TRBJ1-4; no clear D gene. Germline values: CDR1 MNHEY, CDR2 SMNVEV (reference sequence). The CDR3 has 14 amino acids. Trimming took 5 bases from V and 8 from J, leaving 15 bases between them. CDR3 sequence reads: CASSPITGGEKLFF. The CDR3 region has the DNA TGTGCCAGCAGTCCGATTACTGGAGGGGAAAAACTGTTTTTT.

The chain couples TRBV12-3 or TRBV12-4 to TRBJ1-2; maybe TRBD1 (6 bases). Trimming stripped 3 bases from V and 8 bases from J, with 13 bases between. The CDR3 runs 13 residues. The CDR3, as DNA: TGTGCCAGCAGTTTGGGGGGGCGAAGAGGCTACACCTTC. Translating gives CASSLGGRRGYTF.

V gene TRBV7-9 combines with J gene TRBJ1-2; D remains unclear. Germline CDR1 reads SEHNR; CDR2 reads FQNEAQ (reference sequence). V was clipped by 5 bases and J by 8 bases, with 24 bases between them. The CDR3 sequence is 16 residues long. The CDR3 DNA reads TGTGCCAGCAGCCTCTATTTTTTAAGGGAGCGAATAGGCTACACCTTC. Translating it yields CASSLYFLRERIGYTF.

The CDR3 is CASSLDSGGAGGELFF. CDR3 nucleotide sequence: TGCGCCAGCAGCTTGGACAGCGGGGGGGCTGGCGGGGAGCTGTTTTTT. The chain joins TRBV5-1 to TRBJ2-2; 10 bases fit TRBD2. This CDR3 contains 16 residues. Germline CDR1 SGHRS, CDR2 YFSETQ. V trimming: 0 bases; J trimming: 7 bases; junction bases outside the gene matches: 6.

The genes are TRBV6-5 and TRBJ1-1; D call uncertain. Germline CDR1 and CDR2: MNHEY and SVGAGI. CDR3 length equals 13 residues. Trimming removed 3 bases from V and 1 base from J, with 6 bases in between. Written as DNA, the CDR3 is TGTGCCAGCAGTTATGGGAGGAACACTGAAGCTTTCTTT. Protein: CASSYGRNTEAFF.

The chain carries TRBV7-2 and TRBJ1-6; D is possibly TRBD1 (6 bases). From germline, CDR1 is SGHTA and CDR2 FQGNSA. Trimming removed 2 bases from V and 7 bases from J, with 12 bases in between. This CDR3 comprises 15 residues. CDR3 in DNA: TGTGCCAGCAGCTTAAGGGCAGGGGTCAATTCACCCCTCCACTTT. Translated, it gives CASSLRAGVNSPLHF.

For the CDR3, the DNA is TGCGCCAGCAGCTTAGGACAGGGGCCCTCAAGCACCATATATTTT. Residues: CASSLGQGPSSTIYF. The rearrangement uses TRBV5-1 and TRBJ1-3; the match to TRBD1 covers 9 bases. Trimming at V came to 2 bases and at J to 9 bases, leaving 9 bases not matched to a gene. Germline CDR1 and CDR2: SGHRS and YFSETQ. The CDR3 is 15 amino acids.

The chain joins TRBV7-9 to TRBJ1-4; 10 nucleotides align to TRBD1. V was clipped by 3 bases and J by 6 bases; unmatched bases: 1. CDR3 length equals 14 residues. Germline lookup yields CDR1 SEHNR and CDR2 FQNEAQ (reference sequence). The CDR3 DNA sequence: TGTGCCAGCAGCTTGGGACAGGGGTATGAAAAACTGTTTTTT. This gives the protein CASSLGQGYEKLFF.

This rearrangement joins TRBV5-6 to TRBJ2-7, with 8 bases lining up with TRBD1. The V segment lost 1 base and the J segment 5 bases; nucleotides outside the gene matches: 11. Germline CDR1 reads SGHDT; CDR2 reads YYEEEE. The CDR3 has 16 residues. This chain's CDR3 is CASSLQQGAMADEQYF. The DNA for the CDR3 is TGTGCCAGCAGCTTGCAGCAGGGGGCAATGGCTGACGAGCAGTACTTC.

The chain recombines TRBV2 with TRBJ2-7; D perhaps matches TRBD1 (6 bases). Germline CDR1 and CDR2: SNHLY and FYNNEI. The CDR3 has 14 residues. Trimming pared 6 bases from V and 3 bases from J, leaving 15 bases between. The CDR3 DNA sequence: TGTGCCAGCAGGCCTCAGGGGAAGGGCTACGAGCAGTACTTC. This codes for CASRPQGKGYEQYF.

The CDR3 sequence is CASSPPSYNSPLHF. CDR3 bases: TGTGCCAGCAGTCCTCCCAGTTATAATTCACCCCTCCACTTT. The chain carries TRBV28 and TRBJ1-6; D not certain. This CDR3 spans 14 amino acids. V was clipped by 5 bases and J by 4 bases, with 9 bases between them. Germline CDR1 MDHEN, CDR2 SYDVKM.

The chain carries TRBV9 and TRBJ1-3, with 8 bases lining up with TRBD1. This CDR3 has 17 amino acids. The V and J ends lost 0 bases and 0 bases, in that order; junction bases with no gene match: 5. The germline CDR1 and CDR2 sequences are SGDLS and YYNGEE. The CDR3 sequence: CASSVAPGGLSGNTIYF. The DNA of the CDR3 is TGTGCCAGCAGCGTAGCTCCAGGGGGCCTCTCTGGAAACACCATATATTTT.